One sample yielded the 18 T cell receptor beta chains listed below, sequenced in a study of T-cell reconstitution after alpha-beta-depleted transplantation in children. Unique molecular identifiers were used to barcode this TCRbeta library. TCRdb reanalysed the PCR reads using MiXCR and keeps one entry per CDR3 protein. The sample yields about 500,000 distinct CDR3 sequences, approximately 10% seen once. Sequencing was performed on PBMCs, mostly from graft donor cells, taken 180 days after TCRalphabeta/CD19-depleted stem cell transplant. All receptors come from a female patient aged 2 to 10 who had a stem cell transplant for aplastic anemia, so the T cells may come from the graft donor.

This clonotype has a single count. The chain's CDR3 is CASSRGQGTQETQYF. As DNA, the CDR3 is TGTGCCAGCAGCCGGGGACAGGGGACCCAAGAGACCCAGTACTTC. The chain is built from TRBV4-2 and TRBJ2-5, with 10 bases fitting TRBD1. V trimming: 4 bases; J trimming: 1 base; junction bases outside the gene matches: 3. The germline V gene encodes CDR1 LGHNA and CDR2 YNFKEQ. The CDR3 contains 15 residues.

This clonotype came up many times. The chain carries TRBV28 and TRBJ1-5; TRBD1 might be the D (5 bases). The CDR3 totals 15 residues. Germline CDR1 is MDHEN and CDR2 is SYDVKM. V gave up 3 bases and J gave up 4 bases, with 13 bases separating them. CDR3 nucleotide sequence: TGTGCCAGCAGTTTGCGGGGGGGAGGGAATCAGCCCCAGCATTTT. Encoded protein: CASSLRGGGNQPQHF.

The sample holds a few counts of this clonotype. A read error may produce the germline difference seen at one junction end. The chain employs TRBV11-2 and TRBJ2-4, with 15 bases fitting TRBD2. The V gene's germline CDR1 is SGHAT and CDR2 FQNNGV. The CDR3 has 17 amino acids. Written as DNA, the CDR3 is TGTGCCAGCAGCTTACGACAGGGACTAGCGGGAGGAAACAGTCAGTACTTC. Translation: CASSLRQGLAGGNSQYF.

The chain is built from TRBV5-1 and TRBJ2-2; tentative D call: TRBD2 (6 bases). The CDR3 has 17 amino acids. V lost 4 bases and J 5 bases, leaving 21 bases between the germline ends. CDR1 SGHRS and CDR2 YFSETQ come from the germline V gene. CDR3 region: CASSHLGGNGGTGELFF. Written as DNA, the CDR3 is TGCGCCAGCAGCCATCTAGGCGGGAACGGGGGAACCGGGGAGCTGTTTTTT.

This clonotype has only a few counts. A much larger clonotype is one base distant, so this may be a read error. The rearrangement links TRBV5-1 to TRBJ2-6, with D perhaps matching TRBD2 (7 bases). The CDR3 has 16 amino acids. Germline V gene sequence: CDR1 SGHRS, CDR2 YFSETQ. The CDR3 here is CASSLEAGGGANGLTF. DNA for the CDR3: TGCGCCAGCAGCTTGGAGGCAGGAGGGGGGGCCAACGGCCTGACTTTC.

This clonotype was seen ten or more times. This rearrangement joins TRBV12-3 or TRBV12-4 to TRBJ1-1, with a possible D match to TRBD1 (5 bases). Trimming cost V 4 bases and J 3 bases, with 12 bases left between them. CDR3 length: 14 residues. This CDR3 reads CASSCKGLDTEAFF. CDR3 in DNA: TGTGCCAGCAGTTGCAAGGGGTTAGACACTGAAGCTTTCTTT.

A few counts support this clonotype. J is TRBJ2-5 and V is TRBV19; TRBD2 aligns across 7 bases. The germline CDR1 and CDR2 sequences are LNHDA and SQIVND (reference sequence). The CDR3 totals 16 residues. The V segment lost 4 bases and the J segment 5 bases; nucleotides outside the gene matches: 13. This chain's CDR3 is CASSTREKGSGETQYF. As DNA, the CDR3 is TGTGCCAGTAGTACCCGAGAAAAGGGTAGCGGGGAGACCCAGTACTTC.

CDR3 in amino acids: CASSLYSQSGEQYF. The CDR3 DNA follows: TGTGCCAGCAGTTTATACTCGCAGTCGGGCGAGCAGTACTTC. The chain links TRBV28 to TRBJ2-7; the D is unclear. Germline CDR1 reads MDHEN; CDR2 reads SYDVKM. The V end was cut by 1 base, the J end by 6 bases, with 13 bases between. The CDR3 has 14 residues.

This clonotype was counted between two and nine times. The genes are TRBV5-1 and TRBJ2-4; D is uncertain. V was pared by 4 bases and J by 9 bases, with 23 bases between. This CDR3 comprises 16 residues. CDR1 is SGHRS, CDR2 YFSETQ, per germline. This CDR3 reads CASSLDRLQPKGIQYF. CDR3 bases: TGCGCCAGCAGCCTGGACCGTCTCCAGCCAAAGGGCATTCAGTACTTC.

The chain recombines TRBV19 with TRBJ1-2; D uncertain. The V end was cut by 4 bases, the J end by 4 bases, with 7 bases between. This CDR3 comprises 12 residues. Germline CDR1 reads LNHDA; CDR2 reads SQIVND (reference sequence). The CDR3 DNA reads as TGTGCCAGTAGTAAGCTTAGCTATGGCTACACCTTC. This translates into CASSKLSYGYTF.

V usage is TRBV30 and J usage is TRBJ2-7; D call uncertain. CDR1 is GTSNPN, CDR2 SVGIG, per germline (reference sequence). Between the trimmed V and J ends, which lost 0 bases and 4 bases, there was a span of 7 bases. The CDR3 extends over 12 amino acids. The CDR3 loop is CAWSVTGYEQYF. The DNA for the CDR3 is TGTGCCTGGAGTGTCACCGGGTACGAGCAGTACTTC.

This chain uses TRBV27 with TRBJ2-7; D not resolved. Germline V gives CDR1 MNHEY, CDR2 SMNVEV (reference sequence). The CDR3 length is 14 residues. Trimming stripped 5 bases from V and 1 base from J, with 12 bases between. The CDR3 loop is CASSPPSKSYEQYF. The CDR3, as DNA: TGTGCCAGCAGTCCCCCCTCAAAGTCCTACGAGCAGTACTTC.

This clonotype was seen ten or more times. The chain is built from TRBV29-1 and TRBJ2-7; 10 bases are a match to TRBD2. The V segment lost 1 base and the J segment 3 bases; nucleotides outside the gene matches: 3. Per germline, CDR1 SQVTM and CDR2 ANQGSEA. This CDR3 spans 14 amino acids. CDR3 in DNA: TGCAGCGTTGAAGGGCTAGCGGGAGTCTACGAGCAGTACTTC. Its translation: CSVEGLAGVYEQYF.

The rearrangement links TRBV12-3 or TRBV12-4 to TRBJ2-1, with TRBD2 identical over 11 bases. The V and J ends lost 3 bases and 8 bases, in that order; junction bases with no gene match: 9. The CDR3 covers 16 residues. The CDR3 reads CASSLMTSGIVDEQFF. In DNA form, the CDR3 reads TGTGCCAGCAGTTTGATGACTAGCGGGATTGTGGATGAGCAGTTCTTC.

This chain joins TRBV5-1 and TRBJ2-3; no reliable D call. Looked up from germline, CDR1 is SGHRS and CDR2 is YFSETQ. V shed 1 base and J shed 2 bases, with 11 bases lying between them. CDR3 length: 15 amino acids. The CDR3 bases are TGCGCCAGCAGCTTGAATGGGTTTTACACAGATACGCAGTATTTT. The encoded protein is CASSLNGFYTDTQYF.

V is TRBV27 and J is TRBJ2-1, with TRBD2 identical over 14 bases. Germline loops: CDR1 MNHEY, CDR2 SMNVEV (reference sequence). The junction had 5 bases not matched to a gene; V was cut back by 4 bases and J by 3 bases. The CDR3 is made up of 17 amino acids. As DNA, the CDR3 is TGTGCCAGCAGTTCCTGGACTAGCGGGAGGTACTACAATGAGCAGTTCTTC. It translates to CASSSWTSGRYYNEQFF.

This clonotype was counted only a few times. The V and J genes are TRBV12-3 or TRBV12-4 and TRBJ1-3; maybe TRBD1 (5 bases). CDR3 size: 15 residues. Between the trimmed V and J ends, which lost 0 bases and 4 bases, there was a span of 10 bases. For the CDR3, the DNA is TGTGCCAGCAGTTTAGCGGCAGGGTACGGAAACACCATATATTTT. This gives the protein CASSLAAGYGNTIYF.

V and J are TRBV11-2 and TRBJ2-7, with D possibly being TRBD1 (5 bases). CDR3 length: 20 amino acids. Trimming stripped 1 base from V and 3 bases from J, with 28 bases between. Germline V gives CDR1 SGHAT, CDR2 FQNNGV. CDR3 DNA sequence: TGTGCCAGCAGCTTAGGGTCGGCAAGGAACTTAGGGGTCGTTTACTACGAGCAGTACTTC. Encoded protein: CASSLGSARNLGVVYYEQYF.